The rows below give T cell receptor beta chains drawn from one sample of a study of blood T cell repertoires in COVID-19. Libraries were prepared by immunoSEQ multiplex PCR; TCRdb keeps only in-frame clonotypes and omits some of them. The top ten clones hold 30% to 45% of a sample with 100,000 to 150,000 clones, about 80% of them seen once. Sequenced input: peripheral blood. The receptors come from a man in his forties with active or convalescent COVID-19. Both conserved end residues are part of each CDR3. D genes are given only for firm matches. For some rows the clone size is stated as once, few or many, or as a class when expanded; others skip it.

J: TRBJ1-1; D: NA; size: NA; length: 15; V: TRBV5-3; DNA: TGTGCCAGAAGCGCATACAGGGATGGTTCCACTGAAGCTTTCTTT; CDR3: CARSAYRDGSTEAFF
J: TRBJ2-6; D: NA; size: NA; length: 17; V: TRBV9; DNA: TGTGCCAGCAGCGTAGGGGGCGACCCACGGGGGGCCAACGTCCTGACTTTC; CDR3: CASSVGGDPRGANVLTF
J: TRBJ2-3; D: NA; size: NA; length: 16; V: TRBV4-3; DNA: TGCGCCAGCAGCCAAGATCGGGCGGGCCTAGCAGATACGCAGTATTTT; CDR3: CASSQDRAGLADTQYF
J: TRBJ1-5; D: TRBD1; size: few; length: 17; V: TRBV19; DNA: TGTGCCAGTAGGCCCTCACCGGGACAGAGCACGAATCAGCCCCAGCATTTT; CDR3: CASRPSPGQSTNQPQHF
J: TRBJ2-3; D: TRBD2; size: NA; length: 16; V: TRBV19; DNA: TGTGCCAGTAGTCCTTCACTAGCGGGCAACACAGATACGCAGTATTTT; CDR3: CASSPSLAGNTDTQYF
J: TRBJ2-1; D: NA; size: NA; length: 12; V: TRBV20-1; DNA: TGCAGTGCGAGTGGTACCTACAATGAGCAGTTCTTC; CDR3: CSASGTYNEQFF
J: TRBJ2-7; D: NA; size: NA; length: 17; V: TRBV3-1/TRBV3-2; DNA: TGTGCCAGCAGCCAAGATGTGTCCGGGACTCGGCGGCACGAGCAGTACTTC; CDR3: CASSQDVSGTRRHEQYF
J: TRBJ2-7; D: TRBD1; size: NA; length: 14; V: TRBV9; DNA: TGTGCCAGCAGCGTAGGACAGGGGGCTGACGAGCAGTACTTC; CDR3: CASSVGQGADEQYF
J: TRBJ2-7; D: TRBD1; size: NA; length: 12; V: TRBV30; DNA: TGTGCCTGCACAGGGGTATCCTCCGAGCAGTACTTC; CDR3: CACTGVSSEQYF
J: TRBJ2-3; D: TRBD1; size: NA; length: 14; V: TRBV29-1; DNA: TGCAGCGTTATACAGGGGGATGGCACAGATACGCAGTATTTT; CDR3: CSVIQGDGTDTQYF
J: TRBJ2-2; D: NA; size: NA; length: 14; V: TRBV10-3; DNA: TGTGCCATCAGTGTGGAGGGAGACACCGGGGAGCTGTTTTTT; CDR3: CAISVEGDTGELFF
J: TRBJ2-7; D: NA; size: NA; length: 11; V: TRBV20-1; DNA: TGCAGTGCTACCAGGGCGAGGGAGCAGTACTTC; CDR3: CSATRAREQYF
J: TRBJ2-1; D: TRBD2; size: NA; length: 17; V: TRBV7-9; DNA: TGTGCCAGCAGCTTAAGCGGGGGCCAAGACCCCTACAATGAGCAGTTCTTC; CDR3: CASSLSGGQDPYNEQFF
J: TRBJ1-2; D: NA; size: NA; length: 11; V: TRBV28; DNA: TGTGCCAGTTCGGGATACTATGGCTACACCTTC; CDR3: CASSGYYGYTF
J: TRBJ2-7; D: TRBD1; size: NA; length: 15; V: TRBV28; DNA: TGTGCCAGCAGTTTCCCGGACAGGGGCTCCTACGAGCAGTACTTC; CDR3: CASSFPDRGSYEQYF
J: TRBJ2-3; D: NA; size: NA; length: 15; V: TRBV6-5; DNA: TGTGCCAGTAACGTCCTGATCGGGAGTGCAGATACGCAGTATTTT; CDR3: CASNVLIGSADTQYF
J: TRBJ1-6; D: TRBD1; size: NA; length: 15; V: TRBV5-4; DNA: TGTGCCAGCAGCTTGGTAACAGGGGGCGATTCACCCCTCCACTTT; CDR3: CASSLVTGGDSPLHF
J: TRBJ1-1; D: NA; size: NA; length: 14; V: TRBV13; DNA: TGTGCCAGCAGGAGATTGGGGGGGAGCACTGAAGCTTTCTTT; CDR3: CASRRLGGSTEAFF
J: TRBJ2-3; D: NA; size: NA; length: 12; V: TRBV7-9; DNA: TGTGCCAGCAGCTTAATACAAGATACGCAGTATTTT; CDR3: CASSLIQDTQYF